A single sample is the source of the 24 T cell receptor beta chains below, sequenced in a study of tumor and adjacent non-tumor tissue in lung cancer. This sample's RNA came from whole unsorted tissue. The normal lung tissue was taken more than 3 cm from the tumor edge. TCRbeta libraries were built with three rounds of nested PCR, modified from ARM-PCR. TCRdb re-called the multiplex PCR reads through MiXCR, storing one row per CDR3 protein. The table records about 60,000 distinct CDR3 sequences, around two thirds of them present only once. Specimen: distant non-tumor lung tissue. The receptors come from a man in his 70s with non-small cell lung cancer.

As regards this clonotype: A read error may account for a junction end that differs from germline. The chain combines TRBV6-1 with TRBJ1-6; 8 nucleotides agree with TRBD1. Germline V gene sequence: CDR1 MNHNS, CDR2 SASEGT. The CDR3 covers 14 residues. The CDR3 protein is CASSGGQGSSPFHF. In DNA, the CDR3 is TGTGCCAGCAGTGGAGGACAGGGAAGTTCACCCTTCCACTTT.

The sample holds many counts of this clonotype. The CDR3 protein is CASSPQGGVHYEQYF. The CDR3 DNA is TGTGCCAGCAGCCCCCAGGGCGGGGTCCACTACGAGCAGTACTTC. The rearrangement links TRBV7-8 to TRBJ2-7, with D perhaps matching TRBD2 (6 bases). The CDR3 contains 15 residues. Looked up from germline, CDR1 is SGHVS and CDR2 is FQNEAQ. V shed 5 bases and J shed 3 bases, with 17 bases lying between them.

Comments on this clonotype: Since a much larger clone is just one base distant, this may be a read error. V gene TRBV7-3 combines with J gene TRBJ2-2, with 9 nucleotides matching TRBD2. The germline CDR1 and CDR2 sequences are SGHTA and FQGTGA. V lost 8 bases, J lost 10 bases, and 17 bases stayed unmatched. The CDR3 totals 16 residues. The CDR3 reads CASAPAGGGTSAELFF. The CDR3 nucleotides read TGTGCCAGCGCCCCCGCGGGAGGGGGGACGTCCGCGGAGCTGTTTTTT.

As to this clonotype: A junction end diverges from the germline sequence, so it may reflect a read error. The J gene is TRBJ2-2, the V gene TRBV6-2 or TRBV6-3; 8 bases map to TRBD1. Germline values: CDR1 MNHEY, CDR2 SVGEGT. The length of the CDR3 is 15 residues. CDR3 DNA: TGTGCCAGCTGTCAATACTATCCAGGGGGCCGGGAGCTGTATTTT. Its protein product is CASCQYYPGGRELYF.

As to this clonotype: This clone may be a read error of a much larger clone one base away. The J gene is TRBJ1-2, the V gene TRBV29-1; perhaps TRBD1 as D (6 bases). This CDR3 is built from 15 residues. CDR1 is SQVTM, CDR2 ANQGSEA, per germline. The V gene lost 0 bases and the J gene lost 4 bases, with 15 bases spanning the gap. The CDR3 region is CSVEDSDRPFYGYTF. As DNA, the CDR3 is TGCAGCGTTGAAGACAGCGACAGGCCTTTCTATGGCTACACCTTC.

With regard to this clonotype: One end of the junction is discordant with germline, which a read error may explain. The genes are TRBV10-3 and TRBJ1-1, with D possibly TRBD1 on 6 matching bases. CDR3 length equals 16 residues. The germline CDR1 and CDR2 sequences are ENHRY and SYGVKD. CDR3 residues: CVITGEGPQGNTDAFF. The CDR3 DNA sequence: TGTGTCATCACTGGAGAGGGCCCCCAGGGGAACACTGACGCTTTCTTT.

This clonotype was found a few times. The CDR3, as DNA: TGTGCCAGTAGGGGAGCGGGGGGACTTGGCTACAATGAGCAGTTCTTC. It encodes CASRGAGGLGYNEQFF. The rearrangement links TRBV12-3 or TRBV12-4 to TRBJ2-1, with 9 bases identical to TRBD2. Germline trimming cut 9 bases from V and 3 bases from J; bases unmatched to any gene: 12. CDR3 length: 16 amino acids.

Comments on this clonotype: Since no conserved phenylalanine or tryptophan closes the CDR3, a read error is the likely cause. The rearrangement uses TRBV4-1 and TRBJ2-6; 8 bases align to TRBD1. In germline, CDR1 is MGHRA, CDR2 YSYEKL. This CDR3 has 21 amino acids. V gave up 5 bases and J gave up 0 bases; unmatched junction bases: 18. The CDR3 here is CASSSWKPPGQGHSGANVLTS. The CDR3 nucleotides read TGCGCCAGCAGCTCATGGAAACCACCCGGACAGGGCCACTCTGGGGCCAACGTCCTGACTTCC.

This clonotype was detected many times. The rearrangement joins TRBV4-1 to TRBJ2-5; D remains unclear. The CDR3 is made up of 12 amino acids. Trimming cost V 8 bases and J 4 bases, with 11 bases left between them. Germline V gene lookup returns CDR1 MGHRA and CDR2 YSYEKL. This CDR3 is CASASGSETQYF. Here the CDR3 DNA reads TGCGCCAGCGCCAGTGGGTCAGAGACCCAGTACTTC.

On this clonotype: Since no conserved phenylalanine or tryptophan closes the CDR3, a read error is the likely cause. DNA for the CDR3: TGTGTCAGCAGCTTTCAGGGGTCCGGGATGGGCATGGCCGAGCAGTACCTC. This codes for CVSSFQGSGMGMAEQYL. V usage is TRBV11-2 and J usage is TRBJ2-7; the D gene is possibly TRBD1 (6 bases). The CDR3 has 17 amino acids. Germline loops: CDR1 SGHAT, CDR2 FQNNGV.

In regard to this clonotype: Sequence at one end of the junction differs from germline and may be a read error. The V gene is TRBV2, the J gene TRBJ2-2; D remains unclear. The CDR3 covers 15 residues. The germline V gene has CDR1 SNHLY and CDR2 FYNNEI. The CDR3 spells CASRGGAVNAGELFF. For the CDR3, the DNA is TGTGCCAGCAGGGGCGGCGCGGTGAACGCCGGGGAGCTGTTTTTT.

This clonotype has more than one count but fewer than ten. Possible read error: a much larger clone is one base away. No conserved phenylalanine or tryptophan ends this CDR3, so it is likely a read error. The chain uses TRBV29-1 and TRBJ2-7; TRBD2 is a possible D gene (6 bases). Trimming pared 3 bases from V and 0 bases from J, leaving 12 bases between. Germline CDR1 SQVTM, CDR2 ANQGSEA. The CDR3 consists of 14 residues. The CDR3 bases are TGCAGCGTTGACGCGGGACCCCCCTCCTACGAGCAGTACTTG. Its translation is CSVDAGPPSYEQYL.

Note on this clonotype: At one end the junction does not follow the germline gene, possibly because of a read error. This chain joins TRBV6-1 and TRBJ2-2; a possible D gene is TRBD1 (6 bases). The CDR3 is 16 amino acids. Germline V lookup: CDR1 MNHNS, CDR2 SASEGT. CDR3: CASSDQQGSDTGELFF. CDR3 bases: TGTGCCAGCAGTGATCAACAGGGTTCGGACACCGGGGAACTGTTTTTT.

The table lists this clonotype with a few counts. With a much larger clone just one base away, this may be a read error. The V gene is TRBV6-5, the J gene TRBJ1-6; D not certain. This CDR3 has 15 residues. CDR1 is MNHEY, CDR2 SVGAGI, per germline. CDR3 DNA sequence: TGTGTCAGCAGTAGGACCGTACCTACCCAGGCACCCCTCCACTTT. Its translation is CVSSRTVPTQAPLHF.

The chain has TRBV20-1 and TRBJ2-7; tentatively, D is TRBD1 (6 bases). The germline V gene has CDR1 DFQATT and CDR2 SNEGSKA (reference sequence). The CDR3 runs to 14 residues. Between the trimmed V and J ends, which lost 6 bases and 3 bases, there was a span of 18 bases. CDR3 sequence (DNA): TGCAGTGCCAAGGTAGACAGGCAGATCTACGAGCAGTACTTC. Protein sequence: CSAKVDRQIYEQYF.

This clonotype was detected only a few times. V is TRBV5-1 and J is TRBJ2-5, with a weak D call TRBD1 (7 bases). Germline assignment: CDR1 SGHRS and CDR2 YFSETQ. Deletions cut 0 bases from V and 5 bases from J, with 14 bases between. The CDR3 loop spans 15 amino acids. For the CDR3, the DNA is TGCGCCAGCAGCTTGGGCGGGACAGTTGGGGAGACCCAGTACTTC. Protein: CASSLGGTVGETQYF. Based on the CDR3 plus reference TRBV5-1 and TRBJ2-5, the full variable domain is KAGVTQTPRYLIKTRGQQVTLSCSPISGHRSVSWYQQTPGQGLQFLFEYFSETQRNKGNFPGRFSGRQFSNSRSEMNVSTLELGDSALYLCASSLGGTVGETQYFGPGTRLLVL.

V usage is TRBV20-1 and J usage is TRBJ2-7; D unclear. Germline CDR1 DFQATT, CDR2 SNEGSKA (reference sequence). The CDR3 loop spans 17 amino acids. Deletions cut 1 base from V and 0 bases from J, with 19 bases between. In nucleotides, the CDR3 is TGCAGTGCTAGAGCGGTACGCCTAAGAGCGCTCTCCTACGAGCAGTACTTC. It translates to CSARAVRLRALSYEQYF.

On this clonotype: Since a much larger clone is just one base distant, this may be a read error. V is TRBV5-1 and J is TRBJ1-6, with 11 bases fitting TRBD1. Germline loops: CDR1 SGHRS, CDR2 YFSETQ. CDR3 length equals 15 residues. CDR3 in amino acids: CASRRTGGEISPLNF. In nucleotides, the CDR3 is TGCGCCAGCAGACGGACAGGGGGCGAGATATCACCCCTCAACTTT.

Turning to this clonotype: Being one base from a much bigger clone, this may be a read error. The chain recombines TRBV10-2 with TRBJ2-7; 10 nucleotides align to TRBD1. From germline, CDR1 is WSHSY and CDR2 SAAADI. This CDR3 has 15 residues. In DNA, the CDR3 is TGCACCAGCTCGAGTATGGGGGACAGGGGCTACGAGCAGTACTTC. Its translation: CTSSSMGDRGYEQYF.

Of note for this clonotype: An end of the junction differs from the germline gene, which may be a read error. This chain uses TRBV11-2 with TRBJ2-7; D gene unclear. CDR3 length: 13 amino acids. Germline lookup yields CDR1 SGHAT and CDR2 FQNNGV. The CDR3 here is CGSSVSCGYEQYF. The CDR3 region has the DNA TGTGGCAGCAGCGTCAGCTGCGGCTACGAGCAGTACTTC.

The J gene is TRBJ1-3, the V gene TRBV28, with D perhaps matching TRBD1 (5 bases). The germline gives CDR1 MDHEN, CDR2 SYDVKM. The CDR3 contains 15 residues. The germline V and J ends were trimmed by 8 bases and 0 bases, with 14 bases remaining between them. The CDR3 reads CASSFAGVSGNTIYF. The CDR3 DNA reads as TGTGCCAGCTCGTTTGCGGGGGTCTCTGGAAACACCATATATTTT. Using reference TRBV28 and TRBJ1-3 for the parts outside the CDR3, the full variable domain is DVKVTQSSRYLVKRTGEKVFLECVQDMDHENMFWYRQDPGLGLRLIYFSYDVKMKEKGDIPEGYSVSREKKERFSLILESASTNQTSMYLCASSFAGVSGNTIYFGEGSWLTVV.

As concerns this clonotype: A much larger clone sits a single nucleotide away, making a read error possible. The chain's CDR3 is CSANRGGLAYEQYV. The CDR3 DNA reads as TGCAGTGCTAACCGGGGGGGCCTGGCCTACGAGCAGTACGTC. The chain carries TRBV20-1 and TRBJ2-7; 8 bases align to TRBD2. CDR1 is DFQATT and CDR2 is SNEGSKA in the germline V gene (reference sequence). J lost 2 bases, V lost 4 bases, and 7 bases had no gene match. This CDR3 is built from 14 residues.

This clonotype was counted only a few times. Since no conserved phenylalanine or tryptophan closes the CDR3, a read error is the likely cause. This sequence joins TRBV11-1 and TRBJ2-5, with D possibly being TRBD2 (5 bases). CDR1 SGHAT and CDR2 FQDESV come from the germline V gene (reference sequence). V was pared by 7 bases and J by 2 bases, with 14 bases between. The CDR3 spans 14 residues. Written as DNA, the CDR3 is TGTGCCAGCACCCGGGGTGATACACAAGAGACCCAGTACTCA. Translation gives CASTRGDTQETQYS.

This clonotype was counted at least ten times. The chain employs TRBV4-1 and TRBJ2-4; TRBD1 might be the D (5 bases). The germline V and J ends were trimmed by 1 base and 0 bases, with 16 bases remaining between them. CDR3 length equals 18 residues. Germline loops: CDR1 MGHRA, CDR2 YSYEKL. This chain's CDR3 is CASSQAYTGVLAKNIQYF. The CDR3 DNA follows: TGCGCCAGCAGCCAAGCTTATACAGGAGTACTAGCCAAAAACATTCAGTACTTC.